This TCR beta chain was recorded in a study of CD8 T cells in Susac syndrome. High-throughput TCR beta sequencing covered peripheral CD8+ and CD4+ T cells. CD8+ and CD4+ T cells were negatively isolated; TEMRA cells were FACS-enriched. When the RNA was reverse transcribed, random hexamers were used with an input of about 0.5 to 1 ug. Each CDR3 protein gets one entry after TCRdb re-called the immunoSEQ multiplex PCR reads with MiXCR. In the table there are about 180,000 distinct CDR3 sequences, about 95% of which are singletons. Sequenced sample: CD8+ T cells from PBMCs. This clonotype was obtained from a human donor with multiple sclerosis.

In DNA, the CDR3 is TGTGCCAGCAGCTTAGATCCGCGGACAGGGGAACAGTTCTTC. This encodes CASSLDPRTGEQFF. This rearrangement joins TRBV11-2 to TRBJ2-1; 9 positions agree with TRBD1. Unmatched junction bases numbered 7, after V lost 0 bases and J lost 13 bases. The V gene's germline CDR1 is SGHAT and CDR2 FQNNGV. This CDR3 comprises 14 residues.